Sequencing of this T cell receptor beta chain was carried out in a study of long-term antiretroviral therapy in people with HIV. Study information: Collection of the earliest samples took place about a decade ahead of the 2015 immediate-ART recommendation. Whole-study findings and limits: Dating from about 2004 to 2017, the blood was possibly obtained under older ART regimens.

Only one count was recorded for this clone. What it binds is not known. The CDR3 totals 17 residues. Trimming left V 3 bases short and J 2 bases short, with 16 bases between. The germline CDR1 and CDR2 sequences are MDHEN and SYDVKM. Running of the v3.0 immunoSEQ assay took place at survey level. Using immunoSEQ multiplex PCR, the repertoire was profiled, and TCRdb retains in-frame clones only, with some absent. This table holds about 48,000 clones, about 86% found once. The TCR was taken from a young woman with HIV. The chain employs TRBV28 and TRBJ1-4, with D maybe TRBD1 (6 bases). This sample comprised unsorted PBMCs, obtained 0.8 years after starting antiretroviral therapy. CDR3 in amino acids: CASSLVLGGFTNEKLFF. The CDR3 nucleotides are TGTGCCAGCAGTTTGGTACTAGGGGGGTTCACTAATGAAAAACTGTTTTTT.